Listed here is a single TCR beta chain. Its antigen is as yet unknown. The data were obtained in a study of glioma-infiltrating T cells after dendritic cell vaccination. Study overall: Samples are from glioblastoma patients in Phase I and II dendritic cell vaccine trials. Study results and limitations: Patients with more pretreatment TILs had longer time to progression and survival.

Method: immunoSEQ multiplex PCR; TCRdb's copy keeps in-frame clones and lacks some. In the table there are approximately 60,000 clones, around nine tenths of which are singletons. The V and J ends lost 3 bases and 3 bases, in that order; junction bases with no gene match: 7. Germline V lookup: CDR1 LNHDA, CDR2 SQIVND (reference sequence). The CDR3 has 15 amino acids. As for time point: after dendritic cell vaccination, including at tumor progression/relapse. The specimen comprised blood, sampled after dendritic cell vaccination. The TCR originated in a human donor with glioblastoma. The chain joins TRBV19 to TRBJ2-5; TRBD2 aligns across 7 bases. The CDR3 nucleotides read TGTGCCAGTAGTATGGGGATTGCGGGAGAAGAGACCCAGTACTTC. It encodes CASSMGIAGEETQYF.